Described below is a single T cell receptor (beta chain) sequence and its context. Antigen unknown. Some clones are missing from TCRdb's copy, which holds only in-frame ones; the method was immunoSEQ multiplex PCR. The sample yields roughly 770,000 clones, roughly 96% seen once. This entry belongs to a study of shared clonotypes between healthy human individuals. In the study overall: Those who served as donors were a couple of women and a few men between the ages of 18 and 49.

The study's findings and limits: Across a handful of donors, naive CD4 shared 4.5% to 6%, naive CD8 around 3.5%, memory CD4 more than 2%, memory CD8 over 0.3%.

Naive CD8 populations comprised CD45RO-negative cells positively selected for CCR7, excluding terminally differentiated effector memory CD45RA+ cells. The sample comprised naive CD8+ T cells sorted from blood. This receptor was identified in a man aged 25 to 45 in good health.

The CDR3 nucleotides are TGCGCCAGCAGCTTGGCCTTAGGGACTACCTACGAGCAGTACTTC. Translation: CASSLALGTTYEQYF. The V and J genes are TRBV5-1 and TRBJ2-7, with 7 nucleotides matching TRBD2. With 0 bases clipped from V and 2 bases from J, the junction kept 5 bases outside the gene matches. This CDR3 has 15 amino acids. Looked up from germline, CDR1 is SGHRS and CDR2 is YFSETQ.